This T cell receptor (beta chain) was retrieved from a study of T cells in Graves' hyperthyroidism and ophthalmopathy. On the study more broadly: Pretreatment peripheral blood was obtained at initial diagnosis. Study-level points and caveats: Expanded thyroid clonotypes (above 0.001) were mostly also found in blood.

This clonotype was found many times. What it binds is not known. Among ophthalmopathy patients, the Clinical Activity Score reached at least 3, the NOSPECS grade reached at least 4, and duration remained under 3 months. Using over 8.5 ml of fresh peripheral blood, PBMCs were prepared. This CDR3 has 14 amino acids. Germline V gives CDR1 MNHNS, CDR2 SASEGT. V was cut by 4 bases and J by 3 bases, with 13 bases left in between. There were TCR beta CDR3 regions amplified from RNA transcripts. First-round RT-PCR targeting the TCR CDR3 was performed with the HTBI primer set. Each CDR3 protein gets one entry after TCRdb re-called the multiplex PCR reads with MiXCR. This table holds 200,000 to 250,000 distinct CDR3 sequences, about a sixth found once.

The chain employs TRBV6-1 and TRBJ2-7; D unresolved. The clonotype was recovered from a woman aged 18-29 years with Graves' ophthalmopathy. The sample was blood. CDR3: CASSVIRKFYEQYF. The CDR3 coding sequence is TGTGCCAGCAGTGTTATACGGAAATTCTACGAGCAGTACTTC.